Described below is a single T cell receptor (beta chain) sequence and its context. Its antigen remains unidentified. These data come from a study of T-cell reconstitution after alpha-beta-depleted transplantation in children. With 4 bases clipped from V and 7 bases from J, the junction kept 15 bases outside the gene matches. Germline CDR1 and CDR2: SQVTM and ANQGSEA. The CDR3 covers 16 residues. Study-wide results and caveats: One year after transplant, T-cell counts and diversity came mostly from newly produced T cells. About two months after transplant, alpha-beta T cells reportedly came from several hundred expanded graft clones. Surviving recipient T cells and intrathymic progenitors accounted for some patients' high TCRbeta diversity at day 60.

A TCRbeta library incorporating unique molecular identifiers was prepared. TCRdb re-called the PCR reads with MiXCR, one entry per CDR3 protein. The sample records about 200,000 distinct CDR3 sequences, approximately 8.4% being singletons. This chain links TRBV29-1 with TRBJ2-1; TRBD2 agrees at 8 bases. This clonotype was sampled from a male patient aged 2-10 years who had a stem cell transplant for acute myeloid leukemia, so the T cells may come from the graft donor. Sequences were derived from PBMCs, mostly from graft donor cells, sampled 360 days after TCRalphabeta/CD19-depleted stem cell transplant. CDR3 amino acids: CSVVGMREVTRNEQFF. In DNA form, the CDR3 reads TGCAGCGTTGTCGGAATGCGGGAGGTCACCAGGAATGAGCAGTTCTTC.